This TCR beta chain is from a study of blood T cell repertoires in COVID-19. The data were produced by immunoSEQ multiplex PCR, yet TCRdb's version contains in-frame clones alone and is incomplete. There are around 37,000 clones in the sample; 90% occur only once, and about 25% lies in the top ten. Sequencing was done on a sample of peripheral blood. The receptor comes from a man in his 60s with active or convalescent COVID-19.

This chain's CDR3 is CASSLVQRNTEAFF. Here the CDR3 DNA reads TGTGCCAGCAGCTTGGTTCAGCGGAACACTGAAGCTTTCTTT. The V and J genes are TRBV5-4 and TRBJ1-1, with D uncertain. The CDR3 is made up of 14 amino acids. V gave up 0 bases and J gave up 1 base, with 7 bases separating them. CDR1 SGHNT and CDR2 YYREEE come from the germline V gene (reference sequence).